This T cell receptor beta chain came from a study of resident and recirculating memory T cells in vitiligo. The protocol was immunoSEQ multiplex PCR, while the TCRdb copy is restricted to in-frame clones and leaves out a portion. Of 70,000 to 75,000 clones listed, approximately 89% are singletons. Germline CDR1 reads KGHSH; CDR2 reads LQKENI. This CDR3 has 15 amino acids. V shed 0 bases and J shed 6 bases, with 14 bases lying between them. The study's findings and limits: No unique dominant TCR clone was found in vitiligo lesions.

On this clone itself: Antigen: not known.

V gene TRBV18 combines with J gene TRBJ1-1; D is uncertain. This clonotype was obtained from a male donor with vitiligo. The sequencing sample was made of blood. CDR3 residues: CASSPPVRAGAEAFF. CDR3 DNA: TGTGCCAGCTCACCACCGGTAAGGGCGGGAGCTGAAGCTTTCTTT.